Detailed here is one T cell receptor (beta chain). Its target is not known. The data originate from a study of cytomegalovirus exposure and HLA in healthy donors. About the study: HLA-typed donors were the source of approximately 80 million unique TCRs, which an early data release held. Study-level results: TRBV6-2, TRBV6-3 and some other V segments were unresolvable in 87-base-pair reads. Apparent HLA restriction characterized most CMV-associated TCR beta chains in a later analysis.

The V and J ends lost 0 bases and 2 bases respectively, with 17 bases between them. The germline CDR1 and CDR2 sequences are GTSNPN and SVGIG (reference sequence). The CDR3 is made up of 16 amino acids. The PCR had 60 Vbeta and 13 Jbeta primers. Only in-frame clones appear in the TCRdb table, and some are missing; sequencing was by immunoSEQ multiplex PCR. The sample consists of more than 110,000 clones, about 75% of them appearing once. The rearrangement joins TRBV30 to TRBJ2-7; D may be TRBD2 (7 bases). This receptor was obtained from a man aged 18 to 29 in good health and CMV-seronegative. Sequenced sample: PBMCs. CDR3 nucleotides: TGTGCCTGGAGTGTAAGGGGGGGGCGTCTACCCTACGAGCAGTACTTC. Its protein is CAWSVRGGRLPYEQYF.